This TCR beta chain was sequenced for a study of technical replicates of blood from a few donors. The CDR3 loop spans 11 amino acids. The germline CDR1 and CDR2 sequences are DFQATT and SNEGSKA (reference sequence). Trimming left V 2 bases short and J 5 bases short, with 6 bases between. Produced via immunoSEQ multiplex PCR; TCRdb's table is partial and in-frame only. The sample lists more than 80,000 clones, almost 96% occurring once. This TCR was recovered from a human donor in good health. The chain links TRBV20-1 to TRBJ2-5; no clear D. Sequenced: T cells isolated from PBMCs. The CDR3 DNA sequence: TGCAGTGCTAGACAAATTGAGACCCAGTACTTC. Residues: CSARQIETQYF.